One and the same sample provided the 32 T cell receptor beta chains below, sequenced in a study of shared clonotypes between healthy human individuals. Clones were read by immunoSEQ multiplex PCR, and TCRdb kept only the in-frame ones, dropping some. The table records 2 million to 2.5 million clones, roughly 95% of them present only once. CD45RO negativity and positive selection for CCR7 defined naive CD8 cells, a population that excluded terminally differentiated effector memory CD45RA+ cells. The sample consisted of naive CD8+ T cells sorted from blood. The receptors come from a man younger than 30 in good health.

J is TRBJ2-5 and V is TRBV21-1. TRBV21-1 is a pseudogene. This CDR3 spans 16 amino acids. CDR3 region: CASSSPVGRPQETQYF. DNA for the CDR3: TGTGCCAGCAGCTCCCCCGTCGGCCGGCCCCAAGAGACCCAGTACTTC.

The chain combines TRBV6-1 with TRBJ1-6, with TRBD1 matching 7 bases. J lost 0 bases, V lost 0 bases, and 8 bases had no gene match. Germline CDR1 is MNHNS and CDR2 is SASEGT. This CDR3 region has 19 residues. The CDR3 DNA sequence: TGTGCCAGCAGTGAAGCGGGGGACAGATTTCTCTCCTATAATTCACCCCTCCACTTT. It specifies CASSEAGDRFLSYNSPLHF.

The chain links TRBV13 to TRBJ2-3; either TRBD1 or TRBD2 may fit D (6 bases each). This CDR3 contains 14 residues. Germline values: CDR1 PRHDT, CDR2 FYEKMQ (reference sequence). The ends were cut back, 6 bases at V and 4 bases at J, with 14 bases in the middle. The DNA for the CDR3 is TGTGCCAGCAGGACCGCAGGGGAGGCAGATACGCAGTATTTT. Residues: CASRTAGEADTQYF.

This chain links TRBV5-4 with TRBJ2-5; D is unclear. This CDR3 has 11 residues. Looked up from germline, CDR1 is SGHNT and CDR2 is YYREEE (reference sequence). Trimming pared 7 bases from V and 3 bases from J, leaving 7 bases between. As DNA, the CDR3 is TGTGCCAGCGGGGAAAAAGAGACCCAGTACTTC. It specifies CASGEKETQYF. The whole variable domain, filled in from reference TRBV5-4 and TRBJ2-5, reads ETGVTQSPTHLIKTRGQQVTLRCSSQSGHNTVSWYQQALGQGPQFIFQYYREEENGRGNFPPRFSGLQFPNYSSELNVNALELDDSALYLCASGEKETQYFGPGTRLLVL.

A single count supports this clone. This chain links TRBV11-1 with TRBJ1-5; tentatively, D is TRBD1 (5 bases). V gave up 0 bases and J gave up 5 bases, with 14 bases separating them. The CDR3 is 16 residues long. Germline V gives CDR1 SGHAT, CDR2 FQDESV (reference sequence). The CDR3 loop reads CASSLAKGQGHQPQHF. The CDR3 region has the DNA TGTGCCAGCAGCTTAGCTAAAGGGCAGGGCCATCAGCCCCAGCATTTT.

A single count supports this clone. V usage is TRBV5-6 and J usage is TRBJ1-2; 7 positions match TRBD1. CDR3 size: 14 residues. The trim removed 5 bases at V and 6 bases at J, leaving 10 bases unmatched. Germline V gene data show CDR1 as SGHDT and CDR2 as YYEEEE. This chain's CDR3 is CASRTQFDRDGYTF. CDR3 bases: TGTGCCAGCAGGACTCAATTTGACAGGGATGGCTACACCTTC. The entire variable domain, with the rest obtained from reference TRBV5-6 and TRBJ1-2, is as follows: DAGVTQSPTHLIKTRGQQVTLRCSPKSGHDTVSWYQQALGQGPQFIFQYYEEEERQRGNFPDRFSGHQFPNYSSELNVNALLLGDSALYLCASRTQFDRDGYTFGSGTRLTVV.

V usage is TRBV6-5 and J usage is TRBJ2-7, with TRBD2 matching over 8 bases. The ends lost 0 bases at V and 2 bases at J; junction bases unmatched: 6. CDR1 is MNHEY and CDR2 is SVGAGI in the germline V gene. The CDR3 covers 16 residues. CDR3 DNA sequence: TGTGCCAGCAGTTACTCCTCCGGGAGGGTGGCCTACGAGCAGTACTTC. Translating it yields CASSYSSGRVAYEQYF.

V usage is TRBV5-1 and J usage is TRBJ2-7; D remains unclear. Per germline, CDR1 SGHRS and CDR2 YFSETQ. Trimming stripped 4 bases from V and 1 base from J, with 15 bases between. The CDR3 totals 15 residues. The CDR3 DNA reads TGCGCCAGCAGCCCAGACTCACCCGTTTCCTACGAGCAGTACTTC. Its translation: CASSPDSPVSYEQYF.

For this clone: Within the sample, other DNA sequences also encode this same CDR3. The chain combines TRBV6-5 with TRBJ1-6; D is uncertain. The CDR3 contains 16 residues. CDR1 is MNHEY, CDR2 SVGAGI, per germline. The ends were cut back, 0 bases at V and 3 bases at J, with 9 bases in the middle. In DNA, the CDR3 is TGTGCCAGCAGTTACTCCCCAGGCCTCTATAATTCACCCCTCCACTTT. Translation gives CASSYSPGLYNSPLHF.

This sequence joins TRBV4-1 and TRBJ2-7; tentative D call: TRBD1 (6 bases). V was shortened by 2 bases and J by 0 bases, with 11 bases between the two germline ends. The CDR3 has 15 residues. Germline CDR1 reads MGHRA; CDR2 reads YSYEKL. The CDR3 sequence is CASSQMRGSSYEQYF. The DNA of the CDR3 is TGCGCCAGCAGCCAAATGAGGGGGAGCTCCTACGAGCAGTACTTC.

This chain uses TRBV27 with TRBJ2-7; no clear D. CDR3 length: 14 amino acids. Looked up from germline, CDR1 is MNHEY and CDR2 is SMNVEV (reference sequence). Trimming stripped 5 bases from V and 1 base from J, with 12 bases between. CDR3 in amino acids: CASSVSPNSYEQYF. CDR3 bases: TGTGCCAGCAGTGTCAGTCCAAATTCCTACGAGCAGTACTTC.

This clone was counted once. CDR3: CASGPGGNTGELFF. CDR3 nucleotides: TGCGCCAGCGGCCCCGGAGGGAACACCGGGGAGCTGTTTTTT. This sequence joins TRBV5-1 and TRBJ2-2, with D tentatively TRBD2 (5 bases). Trimming removed 7 bases from V and 1 base from J, with 11 bases in between. Germline CDR1 and CDR2: SGHRS and YFSETQ. The CDR3 has 14 residues.

For the CDR3, the DNA is TGTGCCAGCGGGACTAGCGGGGGGTTAAGCTCCTACGAGCAGTACTTC. Its translation: CASGTSGGLSSYEQYF. This rearrangement joins TRBV27 to TRBJ2-7, with 15 bases identical to TRBD2. Trimming removed 8 bases from V and 0 bases from J; junction bases left unmatched: 5. Germline CDR1 reads MNHEY; CDR2 reads SMNVEV (reference sequence). The CDR3 loop spans 16 amino acids.

The chain joins TRBV10-2 to TRBJ2-3, with unresolved D. Germline V gene sequence: CDR1 WSHSY, CDR2 SAAADI. V dropped 7 bases and J dropped 0 bases, with 26 bases sitting between them. The CDR3 has 19 residues. CDR3 protein: CASISVGHELGPSTDTQYF. CDR3 nucleotide sequence: TGCGCCAGCATTTCGGTCGGTCACGAGCTCGGTCCCAGCACAGATACGCAGTATTTT.

The chain employs TRBV9 and TRBJ1-6; 7 bases match TRBD1. The CDR3 runs to 15 residues. Germline V gene lookup returns CDR1 SGDLS and CDR2 YYNGEE. V shed 4 bases, J shed 8 bases, and the junction held 9 bases outside the gene matches. The CDR3 DNA reads TGTGCCAGCAGCCAAGACGGGACAGAGGATTCACCCCTCCACTTT. Its protein is CASSQDGTEDSPLHF. Full variable domain (rest looked up from reference TRBV9 and TRBJ1-6): DSGVTQTPKHLITATGQRVTLRCSPRSGDLSVYWYQQSLDQGLQFLIQYYNGEERAKGNILERFSAQQFPDLHSELNLSSLELGDSALYFCASSQDGTEDSPLHFGNGTRLTVT.

Only one count was recorded for this clone. At the DNA level, this CDR3 is encoded by other sequences in the same sample as well. This chain connects TRBV28 to TRBJ1-1; D remains unclear. Deletions cut 2 bases from V and 2 bases from J, with 9 bases between. CDR3 length equals 14 residues. CDR1 is MDHEN and CDR2 is SYDVKM in the germline V gene. The CDR3 is CASSLGPLNTEAFF. Written as DNA, the CDR3 is TGTGCCAGCAGTTTAGGCCCTTTAAACACTGAAGCTTTCTTT.

The chain recombines TRBV7-9 with TRBJ2-7; tentative D call: TRBD2 (5 bases). Germline lookup yields CDR1 SEHNR and CDR2 FQNEAQ (reference sequence). The CDR3 is made up of 15 amino acids. Trimming took off 5 bases at V and 3 bases at J, with 17 bases between the two ends. This CDR3 is CASSASEGSIYEQYF. CDR3 nucleotide sequence: TGTGCCAGCAGCGCCAGTGAGGGTTCTATCTACGAGCAGTACTTC.

The chain combines TRBV7-6 with TRBJ2-7; D not certain. The ends were cut back, 2 bases at V and 4 bases at J, with 24 bases in the middle. The CDR3 totals 18 residues. Per germline, CDR1 SGHVS and CDR2 FNYEAQ. The CDR3 DNA reads as TGTGCCAGCAGCTTAAAAGCCCCACACTCAATCGTAGATTACGAGCAGTACTTC. The encoded protein is CASSLKAPHSIVDYEQYF.

The rearrangement links TRBV11-2 to TRBJ2-1; D tentatively reads TRBD1 or TRBD2 (5 bases each). Trimming stripped 5 bases from V and 0 bases from J, with 11 bases between. The germline V gene has CDR1 SGHAT and CDR2 FQNNGV. The length of the CDR3 is 15 residues. In nucleotides, the CDR3 is TGTGCCAGCAGCCTGGGACCGGACTCCTACAATGAGCAGTTCTTC. Protein product: CASSLGPDSYNEQFF.

The chain recombines TRBV6-5 with TRBJ2-7; the D gene is possibly TRBD2 (6 bases). The CDR3 sequence is 16 residues long. Trimming took off 4 bases at V and 5 bases at J, with 21 bases between the two ends. From germline, CDR1 is MNHEY and CDR2 SVGAGI. The CDR3 region is CASSSSRGEVFHEQYF. The CDR3 nucleotides read TGTGCCAGCAGTTCGTCCAGAGGGGAGGTTTTCCACGAGCAGTACTTC.

This chain uses TRBV6-1 with TRBJ2-3; 8 nucleotides agree with TRBD2. With 2 bases clipped from V and 2 bases from J, the junction kept 6 bases outside the gene matches. The length of the CDR3 is 16 residues. Per germline, CDR1 MNHNS and CDR2 SASEGT. The CDR3 sequence: CASSELTSGFTDTQYF. DNA for the CDR3: TGTGCCAGCAGTGAATTAACTAGCGGTTTCACAGATACGCAGTATTTT.

The chain couples TRBV5-8 to TRBJ1-1, with D uncertain. This CDR3 has 13 amino acids. V gave up 2 bases and J gave up 0 bases, with 5 bases separating them. In germline, CDR1 is SGHTS, CDR2 YDEGEE. The CDR3 sequence is CASSLELNTEAFF. The CDR3 DNA follows: TGTGCCAGCAGCTTAGAGCTGAACACTGAAGCTTTCTTT.

Of note for this clone: At the DNA level, this CDR3 is encoded by other sequences in the same sample as well. This chain connects TRBV27 to TRBJ2-5; weak D call: TRBD2 (6 bases). Germline lookup yields CDR1 MNHEY and CDR2 SMNVEV (reference sequence). This CDR3 is 13 amino acids long. V lost 1 base and J lost 4, with 7 bases in between. The CDR3: CASSLLGGETQYF. The CDR3 bases are TGTGCCAGCAGTTTATTGGGGGGAGAGACCCAGTACTTC.

The rearrangement links TRBV7-8 to TRBJ2-7; no clear D gene. Germline CDR1 is SGHVS and CDR2 is FQNEAQ. V was pared by 0 bases and J by 2 bases, with 8 bases between. CDR3 size: 14 residues. The CDR3 loop reads CASSLAGFTYEQYF. The CDR3 DNA reads TGTGCCAGCAGCTTAGCCGGGTTTACCTACGAGCAGTACTTC.

This clone was seen just once. The chain carries TRBV27 and TRBJ2-7; tentative D call: TRBD2 (6 bases). CDR3 length equals 15 residues. The V end was cut by 6 bases, the J end by 0 bases, with 15 bases between. Germline CDR1 MNHEY, CDR2 SMNVEV (reference sequence). CDR3 residues: CASSPWGESSYEQYF. As DNA, the CDR3 is TGTGCCAGCAGCCCTTGGGGGGAGAGCTCCTACGAGCAGTACTTC.

This rearrangement joins TRBV7-2 to TRBJ2-3; 7 bases align to TRBD2. The J segment lost 4 bases and the V segment lost 5 bases, leaving 12 bases of the junction unmatched. Per the germline V gene, CDR1 is SGHTA and CDR2 is FQGNSA. The CDR3 consists of 16 residues. CDR3 DNA sequence: TGTGCCAGCAGCCCCCGGGGGGTGCGGGATGCAGATACGCAGTATTTT. Translation: CASSPRGVRDADTQYF. The full variable domain, with the rest looked up from reference TRBV7-2 and TRBJ2-3, is GAGVSQSPSNKVTEKGKDVELRCDPISGHTALYWYRQSLGQGLEFLIYFQGNSAPDKSGLPSDRFSAERTGGSVSTLTIQRTQQEDSAVYLCASSPRGVRDADTQYFGPGTRLTVL.

The CDR3 spells CAWEELAWQETQYF. DNA for the CDR3: TGTGCCTGGGAGGAACTAGCGTGGCAAGAGACCCAGTACTTC. This chain uses TRBV30 with TRBJ2-5; 7 bases line up with TRBD2. J was trimmed by 2 bases and V by 5 bases; bases with no gene match: 8. The CDR3 loop spans 14 amino acids. Germline assignment: CDR1 GTSNPN and CDR2 SVGIG (reference sequence).

The rearrangement joins TRBV7-2 to TRBJ2-1; 8 bases align to TRBD2. V lost 4 bases and J lost 5; bases outside the gene matches: 10. The germline V gene encodes CDR1 SGHTA and CDR2 FQGNSA. The CDR3 has 16 residues. For the CDR3, the DNA is TGTGCCAGCAGCTCTCCGGGACTAGTGGCGCACAATGAGCAGTTCTTC. Residues: CASSSPGLVAHNEQFF.

V gene TRBV18 combines with J gene TRBJ2-2; 9 bases map to TRBD1. The CDR3 consists of 15 residues. The germline CDR1 and CDR2 sequences are KGHSH and LQKENI. The J segment lost 7 bases and the V segment lost 1 base, leaving 4 bases of the junction unmatched. CDR3 region: CASSPRTGVIGELFF. The CDR3 DNA is TGTGCCAGCTCACCACGGACAGGGGTGATCGGGGAGCTGTTTTTT. The full variable domain, with the rest looked up from reference TRBV18 and TRBJ2-2, is NAGVMQNPRHLVRRRGQEARLRCSPMKGHSHVYWYRQLPEEGLKFMVYLQKENIIDESGMPKERFSAEFPKEGPSILRIQQVVRGDSAAYFCASSPRTGVIGELFFGEGSRLTVL.

This chain links TRBV5-6 with TRBJ2-4, with D perhaps matching TRBD2 (6 bases). The V end was cut by 0 bases, the J end by 1 base, with 17 bases between. The CDR3 length is 18 residues. Germline values: CDR1 SGHDT, CDR2 YYEEEE. CDR3 loop: CASSLALGLDGAKNIQYF. CDR3 coding DNA: TGTGCCAGCAGCTTGGCCCTGGGACTCGACGGGGCCAAAAACATTCAGTACTTC.

A word on this clone: The sample holds other DNA sequences that translate to the same CDR3. The chain joins TRBV9 to TRBJ2-4; the D gene is possibly TRBD2 (6 bases). Trimming took off 0 bases at V and 6 bases at J, with 10 bases between the two ends. This CDR3 is 14 amino acids long. The germline V gene encodes CDR1 SGDLS and CDR2 YYNGEE. DNA for the CDR3: TGTGCCAGCAGCGTAGGCGGAGGGACAAACATTCAGTACTTC. Its protein product is CASSVGGGTNIQYF.

CDR3 amino acids: CASSLRLAGDLGELFF. In nucleotides, the CDR3 is TGTGCCAGCAGTTTACGGCTAGCGGGGGACCTCGGGGAGCTGTTTTTT. The chain uses TRBV28 and TRBJ2-2; 10 bases line up with TRBD2. CDR1 and CDR2 from the germline V gene are MDHEN and SYDVKM. After removal of 2 bases from V and 7 bases from J, the junction contained 7 bases not matched to a gene. The CDR3 spans 16 residues.